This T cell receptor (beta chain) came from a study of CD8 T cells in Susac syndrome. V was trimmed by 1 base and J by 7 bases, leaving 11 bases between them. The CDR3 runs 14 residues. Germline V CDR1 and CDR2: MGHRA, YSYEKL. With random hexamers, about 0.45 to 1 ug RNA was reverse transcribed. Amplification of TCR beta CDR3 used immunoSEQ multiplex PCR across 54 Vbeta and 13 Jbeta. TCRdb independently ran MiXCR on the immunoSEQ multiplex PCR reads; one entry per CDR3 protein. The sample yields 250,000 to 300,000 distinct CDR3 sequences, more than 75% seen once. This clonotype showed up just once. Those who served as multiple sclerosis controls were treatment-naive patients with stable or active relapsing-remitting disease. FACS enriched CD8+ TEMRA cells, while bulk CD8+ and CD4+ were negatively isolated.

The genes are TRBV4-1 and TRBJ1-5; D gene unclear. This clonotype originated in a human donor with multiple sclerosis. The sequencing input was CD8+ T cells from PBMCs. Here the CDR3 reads CASSQVWRTQPQHF. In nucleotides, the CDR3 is TGCGCCAGCAGCCAAGTTTGGAGAACCCAGCCCCAGCATTTT.